These 6 T cell receptor beta chains were sequenced from one sample in a study of blood T cell repertoires in COVID-19. Assay used: immunoSEQ multiplex PCR; TCRdb lists only in-frame clones, some missing. The table has some 300,000 clones, roughly 90% seen once; the top ten hold less than 2%. The sequencing input was peripheral blood. These receptors originate from a woman aged 25 to 39 with COVID-19, enrolled during active disease.

The chain is built from TRBV5-6 and TRBJ1-4, with a weak D call TRBD1 (5 bases). V lost 1 base and J 7 bases, leaving 20 bases between the germline ends. This CDR3 spans 17 amino acids. Germline-derived CDR1 and CDR2 are SGHDT and YYEEEE. The CDR3: CASSLKSRPREGEKLFF. CDR3 DNA sequence: TGTGCCAGCAGCTTGAAGTCACGTCCCAGGGAAGGTGAAAAACTGTTTTTT.

V is TRBV6-1 and J is TRBJ1-6; TRBD1 might be the D (6 bases). Germline lookup yields CDR1 MNHNS and CDR2 SASEGT. The CDR3 sequence is 16 residues long. Trimming stripped 0 bases from V and 6 bases from J, with 12 bases between. In DNA form, the CDR3 reads TGTGCCAGCAGTGAAGCAGGACAGCAGAGTAATTCACCCCTCCACTTT. It translates to CASSEAGQQSNSPLHF.

This sequence joins TRBV6-5 and TRBJ1-4; 9 bases are shared with TRBD1. The V and J ends lost 6 bases and 4 bases, in that order; junction bases with no gene match: 3. CDR3 length: 14 amino acids. CDR1 is MNHEY, CDR2 SVGAGI, per germline. The CDR3 DNA reads TGTGCCAGCAGAAAGGGACAGGGTAATGAAAAACTGTTTTTT. This codes for CASRKGQGNEKLFF.

CDR3 protein: CASSNTGANTGELFF. DNA of the CDR3: TGTGCCAGCAGTAACACAGGGGCCAACACCGGGGAGCTGTTTTTT. The chain uses TRBV28 and TRBJ2-2; 7 nucleotides align to TRBD1. The J segment lost 2 bases and the V segment lost 5 bases, leaving 5 bases of the junction unmatched. This CDR3 is built from 15 residues. CDR1 MDHEN and CDR2 SYDVKM come from the germline V gene.

This chain uses TRBV19 with TRBJ1-6; D is uncertain. Germline CDR1 is LNHDA and CDR2 is SQIVND (reference sequence). CDR3 length equals 14 residues. V lost 7 bases and J lost 9, with 16 bases in between. The CDR3 protein is CASNDAGRSSPLHF. The CDR3 DNA is TGTGCCAGTAATGATGCTGGCAGGTCTTCACCCCTCCACTTT.

The V and J genes are TRBV18 and TRBJ2-1, with unresolved D. V gave up 5 bases and J gave up 12 bases, with 26 bases separating them. The CDR3 consists of 16 residues. Germline CDR1 KGHSH, CDR2 LQKENI. CDR3 in amino acids: CASSTIPGRNTWVQFF. CDR3 bases: TGTGCCAGCTCAACAATCCCGGGTCGGAACACGTGGGTGCAGTTCTTC.